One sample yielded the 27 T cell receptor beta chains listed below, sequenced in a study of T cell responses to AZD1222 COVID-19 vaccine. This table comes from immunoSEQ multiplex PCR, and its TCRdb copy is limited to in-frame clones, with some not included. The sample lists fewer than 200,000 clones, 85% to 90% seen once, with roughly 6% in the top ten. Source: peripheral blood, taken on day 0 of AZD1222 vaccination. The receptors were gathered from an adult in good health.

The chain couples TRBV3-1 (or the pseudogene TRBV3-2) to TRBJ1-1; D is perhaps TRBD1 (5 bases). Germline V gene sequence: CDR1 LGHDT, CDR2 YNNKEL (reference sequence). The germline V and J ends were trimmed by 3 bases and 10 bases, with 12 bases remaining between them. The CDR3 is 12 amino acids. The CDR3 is CASSQGQGLAFF. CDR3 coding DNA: TGTGCCAGCAGCCAGGGGCAGGGACTAGCTTTCTTT.

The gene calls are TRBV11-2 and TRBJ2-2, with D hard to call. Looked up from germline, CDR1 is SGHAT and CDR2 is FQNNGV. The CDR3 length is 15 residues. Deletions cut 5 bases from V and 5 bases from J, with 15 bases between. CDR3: CASSLGSAHTGELFF. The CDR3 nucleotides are TGTGCCAGCAGCCTAGGGTCTGCACATACCGGGGAGCTGTTTTTT.

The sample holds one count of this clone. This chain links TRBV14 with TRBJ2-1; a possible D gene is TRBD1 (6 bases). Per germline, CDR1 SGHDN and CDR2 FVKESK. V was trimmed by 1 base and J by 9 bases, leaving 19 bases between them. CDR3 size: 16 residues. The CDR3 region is CASSQAGRLKGGEQFF. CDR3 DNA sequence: TGTGCCAGCAGCCAAGCCGGGCGGCTAAAAGGGGGTGAGCAGTTCTTC. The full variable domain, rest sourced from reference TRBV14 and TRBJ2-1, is EAGVTQFPSHSVIEKGQTVTLRCDPISGHDNLYWYRRVMGKEIKFLLHFVKESKQDESGMPNNRFLAERTGGTYSTLKVQPAELEDSGVYFCASSQAGRLKGGEQFFGPGTRLTVL.

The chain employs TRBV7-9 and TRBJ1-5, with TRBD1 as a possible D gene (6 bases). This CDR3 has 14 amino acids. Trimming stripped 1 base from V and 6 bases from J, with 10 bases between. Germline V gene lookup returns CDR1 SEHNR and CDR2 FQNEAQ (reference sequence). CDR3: CASSLDGGTQPQHF. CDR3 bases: TGTGCCAGCAGCTTAGATGGGGGCACTCAGCCCCAGCATTTT.

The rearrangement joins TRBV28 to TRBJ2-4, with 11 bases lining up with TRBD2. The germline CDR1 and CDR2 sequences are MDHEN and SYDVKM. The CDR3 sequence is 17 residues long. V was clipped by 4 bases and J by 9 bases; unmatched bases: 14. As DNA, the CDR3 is TGTGCCAGCAGTTCTAGCGGGAGGAGGGGGTATATTGCCATTCAGTACTTC. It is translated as CASSSSGRRGYIAIQYF.

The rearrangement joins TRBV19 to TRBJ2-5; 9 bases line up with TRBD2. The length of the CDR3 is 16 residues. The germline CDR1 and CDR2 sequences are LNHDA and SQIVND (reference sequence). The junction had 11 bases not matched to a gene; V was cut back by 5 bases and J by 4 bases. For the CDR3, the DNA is TGTGCCAGTAGTGCCCGCCTGGGAGCGGGGGGAGAGACCCAGTACTTC. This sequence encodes CASSARLGAGGETQYF.

The CDR3 bases are TGTGCCAGCAGTTTCTGGGGTGAGGGGTATGGCTACACCTTC. Its translation: CASSFWGEGYGYTF. The rearrangement uses TRBV27 and TRBJ1-2; D possibly corresponds to TRBD1 (5 bases). The V end lost 3 bases, the J end lost 5 bases, and 13 bases lay between the germline ends. Germline CDR1 is MNHEY and CDR2 is SMNVEV (reference sequence). This CDR3 is built from 14 residues.

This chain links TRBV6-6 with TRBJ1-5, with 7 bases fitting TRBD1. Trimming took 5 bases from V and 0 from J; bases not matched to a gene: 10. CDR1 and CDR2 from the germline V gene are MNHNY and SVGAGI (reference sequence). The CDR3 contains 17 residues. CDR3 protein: CASSPRAGGYSNQPQHF. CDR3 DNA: TGTGCCAGCAGTCCCCGCGCAGGGGGGTATAGCAATCAGCCCCAGCATTTT.

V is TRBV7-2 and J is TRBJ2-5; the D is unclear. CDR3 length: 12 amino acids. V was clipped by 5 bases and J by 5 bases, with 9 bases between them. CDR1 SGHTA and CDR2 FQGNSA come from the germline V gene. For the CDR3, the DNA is TGTGCCAGCAGCGAAAGCAGGGAGACCCAGTACTTC. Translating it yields CASSESRETQYF.

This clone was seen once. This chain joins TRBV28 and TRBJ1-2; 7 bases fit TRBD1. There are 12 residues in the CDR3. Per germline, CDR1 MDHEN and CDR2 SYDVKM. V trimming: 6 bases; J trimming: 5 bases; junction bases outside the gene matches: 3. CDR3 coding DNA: TGTGCCAGCAGCCCAGGGGGATATGGCTACACCTTC. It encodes CASSPGGYGYTF.

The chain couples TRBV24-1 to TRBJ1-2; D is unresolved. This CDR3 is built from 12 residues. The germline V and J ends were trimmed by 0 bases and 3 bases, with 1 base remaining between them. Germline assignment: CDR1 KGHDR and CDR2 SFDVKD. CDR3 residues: CATSDLDYGYTF. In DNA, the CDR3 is TGTGCCACCAGTGATTTGGACTATGGCTACACCTTC.

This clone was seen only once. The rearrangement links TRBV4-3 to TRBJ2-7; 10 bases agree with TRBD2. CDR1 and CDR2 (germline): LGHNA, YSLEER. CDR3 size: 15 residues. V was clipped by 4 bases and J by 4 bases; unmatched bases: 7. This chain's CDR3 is CASSPRAGGPYEQYF. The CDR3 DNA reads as TGCGCCAGCAGCCCTCGAGCGGGAGGGCCATACGAGCAGTACTTC.

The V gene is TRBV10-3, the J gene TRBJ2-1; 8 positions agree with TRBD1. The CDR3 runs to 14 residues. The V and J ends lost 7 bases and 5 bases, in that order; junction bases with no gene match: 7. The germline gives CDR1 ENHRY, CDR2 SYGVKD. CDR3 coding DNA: TGTGCCATCAAGCCGGGACAGGTAAACAATGAGCAGTTCTTC. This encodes CAIKPGQVNNEQFF.

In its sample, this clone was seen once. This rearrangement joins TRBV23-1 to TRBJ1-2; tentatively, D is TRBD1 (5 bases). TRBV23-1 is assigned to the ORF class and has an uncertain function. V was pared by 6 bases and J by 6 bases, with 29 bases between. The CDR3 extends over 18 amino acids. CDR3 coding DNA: TGCGCCAGCAGCTCAGGTAAGGGGCAGTACCATCCTGTCCATGGCTACACCTTC. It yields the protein CASSSGKGQYHPVHGYTF.

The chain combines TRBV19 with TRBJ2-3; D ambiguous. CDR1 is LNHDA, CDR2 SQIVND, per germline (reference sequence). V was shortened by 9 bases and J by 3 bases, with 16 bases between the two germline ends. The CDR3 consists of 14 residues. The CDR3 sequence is CASKFQALTDTQYF. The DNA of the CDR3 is TGTGCCAGCAAGTTCCAGGCGCTAACAGATACGCAGTATTTT.

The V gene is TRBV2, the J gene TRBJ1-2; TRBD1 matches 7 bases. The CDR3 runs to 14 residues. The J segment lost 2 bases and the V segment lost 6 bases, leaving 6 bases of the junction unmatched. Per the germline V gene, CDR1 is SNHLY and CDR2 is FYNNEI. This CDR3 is CASRGDSSNYGYTF. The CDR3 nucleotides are TGTGCCAGCAGGGGGGACAGCAGCAACTATGGCTACACCTTC.

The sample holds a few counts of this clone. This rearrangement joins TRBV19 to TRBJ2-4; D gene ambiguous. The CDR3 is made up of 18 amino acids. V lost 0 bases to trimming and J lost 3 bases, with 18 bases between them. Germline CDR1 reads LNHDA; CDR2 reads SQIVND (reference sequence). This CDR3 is CASSIDTGRQLNKNIQYF. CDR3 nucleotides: TGTGCCAGTAGTATAGACACTGGGCGCCAACTGAACAAAAACATTCAGTACTTC.

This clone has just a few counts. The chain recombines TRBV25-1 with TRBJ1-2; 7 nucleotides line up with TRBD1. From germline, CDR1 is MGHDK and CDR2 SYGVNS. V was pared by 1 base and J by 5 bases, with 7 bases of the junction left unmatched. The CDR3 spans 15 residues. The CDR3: CASSESLGTVYGYTF. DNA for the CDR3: TGTGCCAGCAGTGAATCCCTCGGGACAGTTTATGGCTACACCTTC.

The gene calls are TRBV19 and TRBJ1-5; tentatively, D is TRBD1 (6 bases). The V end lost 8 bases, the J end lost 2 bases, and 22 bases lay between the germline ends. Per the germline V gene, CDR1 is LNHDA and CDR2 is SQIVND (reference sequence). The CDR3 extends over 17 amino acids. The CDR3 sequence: CASQQGASSVRNQPQHF. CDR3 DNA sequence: TGTGCCAGTCAACAGGGCGCGAGTTCGGTTCGCAATCAGCCCCAGCATTTT.

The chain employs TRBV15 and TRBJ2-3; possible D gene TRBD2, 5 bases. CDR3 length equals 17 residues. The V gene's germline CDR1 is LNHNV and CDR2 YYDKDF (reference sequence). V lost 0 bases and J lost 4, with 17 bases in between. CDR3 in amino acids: CATSRDSRVGSPDTQYF. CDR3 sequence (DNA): TGTGCCACCAGCAGAGATTCGAGGGTGGGGAGTCCAGATACGCAGTATTTT.

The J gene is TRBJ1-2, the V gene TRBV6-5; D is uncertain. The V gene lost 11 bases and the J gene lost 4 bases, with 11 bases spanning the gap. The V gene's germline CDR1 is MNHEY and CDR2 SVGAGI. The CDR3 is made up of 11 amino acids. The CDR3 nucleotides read TGTGCCGAATCCCAATCCTATGGCTACACCTTC. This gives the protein CAESQSYGYTF.

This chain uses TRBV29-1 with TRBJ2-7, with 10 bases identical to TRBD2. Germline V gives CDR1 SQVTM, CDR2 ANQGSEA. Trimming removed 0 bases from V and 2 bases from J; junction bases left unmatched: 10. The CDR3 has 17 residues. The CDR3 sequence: CSVEDQTSGLPPYEQYF. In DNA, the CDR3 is TGCAGCGTTGAAGATCAGACTAGCGGGCTCCCCCCCTACGAGCAGTACTTC.

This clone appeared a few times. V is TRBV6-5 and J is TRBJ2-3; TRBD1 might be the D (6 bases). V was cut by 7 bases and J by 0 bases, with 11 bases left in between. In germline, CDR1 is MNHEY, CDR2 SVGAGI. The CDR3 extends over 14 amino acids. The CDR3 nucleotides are TGTGCCAGCACGTGGGGGCCTAGCACAGATACGCAGTATTTT. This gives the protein CASTWGPSTDTQYF.

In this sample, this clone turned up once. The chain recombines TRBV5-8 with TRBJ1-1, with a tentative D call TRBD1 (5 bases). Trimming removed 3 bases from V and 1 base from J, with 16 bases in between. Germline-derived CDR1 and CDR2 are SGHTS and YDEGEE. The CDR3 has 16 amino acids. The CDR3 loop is CASSSRALGANTEAFF. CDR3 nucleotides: TGTGCCAGCAGCTCAAGGGCCCTTGGGGCGAACACTGAAGCTTTCTTT.

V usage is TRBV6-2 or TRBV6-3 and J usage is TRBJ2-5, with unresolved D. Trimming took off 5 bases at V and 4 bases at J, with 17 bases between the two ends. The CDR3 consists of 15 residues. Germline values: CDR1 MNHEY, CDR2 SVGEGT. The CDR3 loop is CASSSGMTFGETQYF. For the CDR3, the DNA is TGTGCCAGCAGTAGTGGAATGACTTTCGGAGAGACCCAGTACTTC.

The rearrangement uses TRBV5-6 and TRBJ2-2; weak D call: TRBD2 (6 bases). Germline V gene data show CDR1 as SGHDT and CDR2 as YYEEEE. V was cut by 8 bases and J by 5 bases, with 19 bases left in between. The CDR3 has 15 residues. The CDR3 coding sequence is TGTGCCAGTAAGCTTGGGGGGTCGAGTACCGGGGAGCTGTTTTTT. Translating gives CASKLGGSSTGELFF.

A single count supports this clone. The CDR3 DNA is TGTGCCAGCAGCCAGACAGGGATTAGCAATCAGCCCCAGCATTTT. It specifies CASSQTGISNQPQHF. J is TRBJ1-5 and V is TRBV6-5; TRBD1 matches at 7 bases. The ends lost 6 bases at V and 0 bases at J; junction bases unmatched: 5. This CDR3 has 15 amino acids. The germline V gene encodes CDR1 MNHEY and CDR2 SVGAGI.